This TCR beta chain appears in the sequencing data of a study of regulatory dendritic cells for organ transplantation. With regard to this clone: What it binds is not known.

Sorted T cells were CFSE-labeled and cultured roughly five days with allogeneic regulatory or mature dendritic cells at 1:10. TCRdb's copy holds only in-frame clones and misses some; the assay was immunoSEQ multiplex PCR. The table lists approximately 22,000 clones, 85% to 90% of them singletons. With 7 bases removed from V and 3 bases from J, the gap between germline ends came to 14 bases. Germline V gene data show CDR1 as SGHRS and CDR2 as YFSETQ. The CDR3 totals 13 residues. General study points: Of resting T cell subsets, memory CD8+ had the most alloreactive clonotypes.

The chain joins TRBV5-1 to TRBJ2-7; no clear D. This sequence was found in a human donor in good health. The specimen was naive CD4+ T cells from blood cultured with dendritic cells. Subset described: CD45RA+ naive T cells. The CDR3 loop reads CASRQTLHYEQYF. As DNA, the CDR3 is TGCGCCAGCCGCCAGACTCTCCACTACGAGCAGTACTTC.